The rows below give T cell receptor beta chains drawn from one sample of a study of tumor-infiltrating lymphocytes in primary liver carcinoma. One entry per CDR3 protein results from TCRdb running MiXCR on the multiplex PCR reads. The sample consists of 50,000 or so distinct CDR3 sequences, over 75% of them appearing once. The sequenced sample consisted of liver tumor tissue from sampling region 5. The receptors stem from a man in his forties or fifties with primary liver carcinoma and hepatitis B virus infection. Each CDR3 is given with its conserved first and last residue. D genes are given only for firm matches. Size tells how often a clone was seen (once, few, many) or the class of an expanded clone, and some rows leave it out.

cdr3_nt cdr3_aa j_call v_call d_call clone_size
TGTGCCAGCTCACCCCTAGTGCCCCCGAAAGAGACCCAGTACTTC CASSPLVPPKETQYF TRBJ2-5 TRBV18 . .
TGCAGCGTTCGACGTGGATTCGAGCAGTACTTC CSVRRGFEQYF TRBJ2-7 TRBV29-1 . medium-sized
TGTGCCAACAGCTTCGACTCACAGAATTCACCCCTCCACTTT CANSFDSQNSPLHF TRBJ1-6 TRBV7-9 . .
TGCACCAGCAGCTCTATGACTAGCGGGCCGGGCTACGAGCAGCACTTC CTSSSMTSGPGYEQHF TRBJ2-7 TRBV5-1 TRBD2 .
TGTGCCAGCAACCTCCCGACTAGCGGGAGTGACGAGCAGTACTTC CASNLPTSGSDEQYF TRBJ2-7 TRBV7-9 TRBD2 .
TGTGTCAGCAGGACTGGCGGGAGAACTGTGCAGTTCTTC CVSRTGGRTVQFF TRBJ2-1 TRBV6-2/TRBV6-3 TRBD2 .
TGTGCCAGCAGCTTATACAGGGTTAACTATGGCTACACCTTC CASSLYRVNYGYTF TRBJ1-2 TRBV7-8 . .
TGTGGCAGCAGCTTACACAGGGGGCTTCCACCCTTCCACTTT CGSSLHRGLPPFHF TRBJ1-6 TRBV11-2 TRBD1 once
TGTGCCAGCAACCCAGGACTAGCGGGAACGGGTACGCCGTATTTT CASNPGLAGTGTPYF TRBJ2-3 TRBV6-5 TRBD2 .
TGTGCCAGCAGCTTACGGCCAGGGGGCCATACAGGTACGCAGTATTTT CASSLRPGGHTGTQYF TRBJ2-3 TRBV7-9 TRBD1 .
TGTGCCCGCAGCTTAAGACAGAGATCCTACAGTGAGCAGTTCTTC CARSLRQRSYSEQFF TRBJ2-1 TRBV11-3 . .
TGTGCCATCAACTTGGGGGGCTCCTACAATGAGCAGTTCTTC CAINLGGSYNEQFF TRBJ2-1 TRBV6-1 . .
TGTGCCAGCAGCTCTGGGGGAAGCTCTGTTGGAGCCCGCACAGATACGCAGTATTTT CASSSGGSSVGARTDTQYF TRBJ2-3 TRBV11-1 . large
TGCAGCGTTGAAGGGAAACAGGGGCTTGACAATGAGCAGTTCTTC CSVEGKQGLDNEQFF TRBJ2-1 TRBV29-1 TRBD1 .
TGCAGCGTTGATGCCAAGGGGGCTAAGCAGCATTTT CSVDAKGAKQHF TRBJ1-5 TRBV29-1 TRBD1 .
TGCGCCAGCAGCCGAGATCCGAGTGGAAGGGATACACAGTATTTT CASSRDPSGRDTQYF TRBJ2-3 TRBV4-1 . few
TGTGTCAGGAGCGCGGGAGATACGCAGTATTTT CVRSAGDTQYF TRBJ2-3 TRBV7-8 . .
TGCGCCAGCAACTTCGGACTAGCGGTTAACAATGAGCAGTTCTTC CASNFGLAVNNEQFF TRBJ2-1 TRBV5-1 TRBD2 .
TGTGCCAGCACTACACGCGGACTCAGGGTCGAGCAGTACTTC CASTTRGLRVEQYF TRBJ2-7 TRBV6-2/TRBV6-3 . .
TGCGCCAACAGTCGATCAGGGGAGGGACAGACTGAATCTTTCTTT CANSRSGEGQTESFF TRBJ1-1 TRBV4-1 TRBD1 .
TGTGTCAGCAGCGTAGATGGGGGCGCAGGGGAGACCCAGTACTTC CVSSVDGGAGETQYF TRBJ2-5 TRBV9 . .
TGTGCCACCTCCGTCGCCCGAGGGACCGGGGAGCTGTTTTTT CATSVARGTGELFF TRBJ2-2 TRBV6-6 . many
TGTGCCATCAGCTTACAGGGGGACGACTCCTACGAGCAGTACTTC CAISLQGDDSYEQYF TRBJ2-7 TRBV10-3 TRBD1 once
TGCGCCAGCAACCAAGATGTATCTTGGGGCTACATCTTC CASNQDVSWGYIF TRBJ1-2 TRBV4-3 . .
TGCGCCAACAGCCAGGAAGAGGGAGGCAGAGGCTACACCTTC CANSQEEGGRGYTF TRBJ1-2 TRBV4-3 . few
TGTGCCAGTAGCGTGGGACGGTCCTACGAGCATTACTTC CASSVGRSYEHYF TRBJ2-5 TRBV11-3 . .
TGTGCCATCTGCTTAAATGCCAGTGAGCAATTCTTC CAICLNASEQFF TRBJ2-1 TRBV11-3 . .
TGTGCCAGTCTACAGGGGTCCTACAATGAGCAGTTCTTC CASLQGSYNEQFF TRBJ2-1 TRBV6-5 TRBD1 .
TGTGCCAGCAGCTTGGAGAGTCACACTGGGGAGCCGTTTTTT CASSLESHTGEPFF TRBJ2-2 TRBV11-2 . .
TGCAGCGCCATGACGCCTGGGACCAGCACTCCCTACGAGCAGTACTTC CSAMTPGTSTPYEQYF TRBJ2-7 TRBV29-1 . .
TGTGCCAGCAGTCCCCTAGAAGATACGCAGTATTTT CASSPLEDTQYF TRBJ2-3 TRBV2 . many
TGTGCCAGCAGCTTGGGGGGCCCGAACAGTAATACGCAGTATTTT CASSLGGPNSNTQYF TRBJ2-3 TRBV5-4 . .
TGCAGCGTTGTGTGGCAGGGCCTGTACAATGAGCAGTTCTTC CSVVWQGLYNEQFF TRBJ2-1 TRBV29-1 . .
TGTGCCATCGGTTACGGGGTGTCCAGAAGTGAAGATACGCAGTATTTT CAIGYGVSRSEDTQYF TRBJ2-3 TRBV6-2/TRBV6-3 . .
TGTGCCAGCAATTCACGGGACAGGCTGTGTTCACCCCTCCACTTT CASNSRDRLCSPLHF TRBJ1-6 TRBV12-3/TRBV12-4 TRBD1 .
TGCAGCATTGAACTAGCGGGAGGGTTCTACAATAAGCAGTTCTTC CSIELAGGFYNKQFF TRBJ2-1 TRBV29-1 TRBD2 .
TGTGCCAGAAACCCAGGACTGGCTGGAACAGATACGCAGTATTTT CARNPGLAGTDTQYF TRBJ2-3 TRBV6-5 . .